This is a list of T cell receptor beta chains from one sample in a study of CD8 T cells in ankylosing spondylitis. A single record per CDR3 protein comes from TCRdb applying MiXCR to the 5' RACE reads. The sample has about 120,000 distinct CDR3 sequences; roughly an eighth are singletons. The sequenced sample was blood, either unsorted or a sorted T cell fraction (not recorded which). These receptors originate from a female donor with ankylosing spondylitis or in good health (not recorded which). The CDR3 runs from the conserved cysteine through the conserved F or W. The D gene is left open where the match is weak. Clone size is not always given. Where it is, it says once, few, many or a class for expanded clones.

v_call	j_call	d_call	clone_size	cdr3_nt	cdr3_aa
TRBV7-8	TRBJ2-1	NA	many	TGTGCCAGCAGAGCCGGGACACAAAATGAGCAGTTCTTC	CASRAGTQNEQFF
TRBV7-2	TRBJ2-5	NA	many	TGTGCCAGCAGCTTAGCGGGCCCAGGTTTGCCCCAGTACTTC	CASSLAGPGLPQYF
TRBV28	TRBJ2-3	NA	NA	TGTGCCAGCAGCCCGTTCAGCAAACGCACAGATACGCAGTATTTT	CASSPFSKRTDTQYF
TRBV20-1	TRBJ2-7	TRBD1	many	TGCAGTGCTAGGGCCCAGGACAGGGGGCTAAGCGAGCAGTACTTC	CSARAQDRGLSEQYF
TRBV12-3/TRBV12-4	TRBJ1-1	NA	NA	TGTGCCAGCAGCCGAGGGATCCTAACGGGAGCTTTCTTT	CASSRGILTGAFF
TRBV5-1	TRBJ1-1	TRBD1	many	TGCGCCAGCAGCCAGACAGGGGGCGCGTTATGGGCTTTCTTT	CASSQTGGALWAFF
TRBV6-1	TRBJ1-5	NA	NA	TGTGCCAGCAGGAAGGAGTTGGACAGTTATAGCAATCAGCCCCAGCATTTT	CASRKELDSYSNQPQHF
TRBV4-1	TRBJ1-6	TRBD1	NA	TGCGCCAGCAGCCAAGATCGCGCTCCGGGACAGGCTAATTCACCCCTCCACTTT	CASSQDRAPGQANSPLHF
TRBV2	TRBJ1-4	NA	NA	TGTGCCAGCAGTGTAAGGCCAGGGTCTAATGAAAAACTGTTTTTT	CASSVRPGSNEKLFF
TRBV28	TRBJ2-1	NA	NA	TGTGCCAGCAGTTCGCGAGGGCTAGCTGTTAGCTCCTACAATGAGCAGTTCTTC	CASSSRGLAVSSYNEQFF
TRBV5-1	TRBJ2-7	TRBD1	NA	TGCGCCAGCAGCTTGGCGGGACAGGGACCCTACGAGCAGTACTTC	CASSLAGQGPYEQYF
TRBV11-2	TRBJ2-1	NA	NA	TGTGCCAGCAGAGAACAAGCGGCCTGGGGTGAGCAGTTCTTC	CASREQAAWGEQFF
TRBV20-1	TRBJ1-5	TRBD1	few	TGCAGTGCTAGTCTTGGACAGGGGAATCAGCCCCAGCATTTT	CSASLGQGNQPQHF
TRBV7-2	TRBJ2-1	TRBD2	many	TGTGCCAGCAGCTTAGTAGCGGGGGCATACAATGAGCAGTTCTTC	CASSLVAGAYNEQFF
TRBV7-9	TRBJ2-1	NA	many	TGTGCCAGCAGCTTAACGGGGGCGGAGCAGTTCTTC	CASSLTGAEQFF
TRBV18	TRBJ1-2	NA	NA	TGTGCCAGCTCACCCAATCGGGAAAATGGCTACACCTTC	CASSPNRENGYTF
TRBV5-1	TRBJ1-5	NA	many	TGCGCCAGCAGCTTAGGTAGAGACGATCAGCCCCAGCATTTT	CASSLGRDDQPQHF
TRBV29-1	TRBJ2-3	NA	NA	TGCAGCGTTGAAGGGTACCAGGGTTTTATAGATACGCAGTATTTT	CSVEGYQGFIDTQYF
TRBV18	TRBJ2-3	TRBD2	NA	TGTGCCAGCTCACCTACTAGCGGAAGCACAGATACGCAGTATTTT	CASSPTSGSTDTQYF
TRBV12-3/TRBV12-4	TRBJ2-7	NA	many	TGTGCCAGCTCTAAGATTCGGTCCTACGAGCAGTACTTC	CASSKIRSYEQYF
TRBV11-2	TRBJ2-7	NA	NA	TGTGCCAGCAGCCCCAGTAGTAGCGTTGCCGCCGAGCAGTACTTC	CASSPSSSVAAEQYF
TRBV20-1	TRBJ2-7	NA	NA	TGCAGTGCAGCCCGGGACCCTGGCGAGCAGTACTTC	CSAARDPGEQYF
TRBV11-2	TRBJ2-7	TRBD1	few	TGTGCCAGCAGCTTCCAGCCGGGACAGGGGTACGAGCAGTACTTC	CASSFQPGQGYEQYF
TRBV5-1	TRBJ2-1	TRBD2	NA	TGCGCCAGCAGCTTCAGCGGGAGGGCCGGGGACAATGAGCAGTTCTTC	CASSFSGRAGDNEQFF
TRBV20-1	TRBJ2-1	TRBD2	NA	TGCAGTGCTAGAGTTAGCGGGGCCAACAATGAGCAGTTCTTC	CSARVSGANNEQFF
TRBV2	TRBJ1-6	NA	few	TGTGCCAGCAGTGGCCGCGGGGGTATGGATTCACCCCTCCACTTT	CASSGRGGMDSPLHF
TRBV20-1	TRBJ1-5	NA	few	TGCAGTGCCCAAACCTTAGTGGGGTCAGGGCAGCCCCAGCATTTT	CSAQTLVGSGQPQHF
TRBV28	TRBJ2-7	NA	NA	TGTGCCAGCAGTACCAGCAGGGTCGGCTCCTACGAGCAGTACTTC	CASSTSRVGSYEQYF
TRBV4-1	TRBJ1-1	NA	many	TGCGCCAGCAGCCAACCTTTCGGGCGGGAAGCTTTCTTT	CASSQPFGREAFF
TRBV3-1	TRBJ2-3	TRBD2	NA	TGTGCCAGCAGCCAAGAATGGGACGGGGGGGCCCCAGATACGCAGTATTTT	CASSQEWDGGAPDTQYF
TRBV6-5	TRBJ2-2	TRBD1	once	TGTGCCAGCAGTTACTCCCAGGGGGCACGAGGCACCGGGGAGCTGTTTTTT	CASSYSQGARGTGELFF
TRBV29-1	TRBJ1-1	TRBD1	many	TGCAGCGTTGAAGAGGCTTGGCAGGGACAGGCTTTCTTT	CSVEEAWQGQAFF
TRBV28	TRBJ2-5	NA	NA	TGTGCCAGCAGTTTAACTCTGGGGGAGGACCAAGAGACCCAGTACTTC	CASSLTLGEDQETQYF
TRBV12-3/TRBV12-4	TRBJ2-2	NA	many	TGTGCCAGCAGTTTAGTACTGATCACCGGGGAGCTGTTTTTT	CASSLVLITGELFF
TRBV20-1	TRBJ1-2	NA	few	TGCAGTGTCCCCTCGTCCGGACAGCACTATGGCTACACCTTC	CSVPSSGQHYGYTF
TRBV5-1	TRBJ1-2	NA	NA	TGCGCCAGCAGCTTGGAACCGGGCTACACCTTC	CASSLEPGYTF
TRBV30	TRBJ2-2	NA	many	TGTGCCTGGAGTAAAGGGCAAGGGGAGCTGTTTTTT	CAWSKGQGELFF
TRBV2	TRBJ2-1	NA	NA	TGTGCCAGCAGTGCCCCGCGTGAGGGCCGGACCTACAATGAGCAGTTCTTC	CASSAPREGRTYNEQFF
TRBV5-1	TRBJ2-5	TRBD1	few	TGCGCCAGCAGCGCCGGGACAGGGGGCGCGGGAGCGGAGACCCAGTACTTC	CASSAGTGGAGAETQYF
TRBV5-1	TRBJ2-7	TRBD2	NA	TGCGCCAGCAGCTTGCTGGGACTAGCGTTCTCCTACGAGCAGTACTTC	CASSLLGLAFSYEQYF
TRBV15	TRBJ1-1	TRBD1	NA	TGTGCCACCAGCAGACCTTGGGACAGCGAAGCTTTCTTT	CATSRPWDSEAFF
TRBV5-1	TRBJ1-1	TRBD1	many	TGCGCCAGCAGCCCCGGGACAGGGCAGGGGAACACTGAAGCTTTCTTT	CASSPGTGQGNTEAFF
TRBV20-1	TRBJ2-1	NA	few	TGCAGTGCTAGGAGTCCAACCATAGGGCAGTTCTTC	CSARSPTIGQFF
TRBV5-1	TRBJ1-1	NA	few	TGCGCCAGCAGCTCGGGAGACAGTTTTGAAGCTTTCTTT	CASSSGDSFEAFF
TRBV5-1	TRBJ1-1	NA	few	TGCGCCAGCAGCCGGAAGACAGACTCGGGAGCTTTCTTT	CASSRKTDSGAFF
TRBV7-8	TRBJ2-7	NA	few	TGTGCCAGCAGCTTAGGGAACGAGCAGTACTTC	CASSLGNEQYF
TRBV28	TRBJ2-3	TRBD1	many	TGTGCCAGCGTAGAGGACAGGGCCCATACGCAGTATTTT	CASVEDRAHTQYF
TRBV28	TRBJ2-7	NA	many	TGTGCCACCCTCCGCGGACTGGCCTACGAGCAGTACTTC	CATLRGLAYEQYF
TRBV11-2	TRBJ2-1	TRBD2	many	TGTGCCAGCAGCTTACGGACTAGCCATGAGCAGTTCTTC	CASSLRTSHEQFF
TRBV29-1	TRBJ1-3	NA	many	TGCAGCGTTGAGACTTTAAACACCATATATTTT	CSVETLNTIYF
TRBV19	TRBJ2-1	TRBD2	few	TGTGCCAGTAGTCCCGGGAGCCTAGCGGGAAACAATGAGCAGTTCTTC	CASSPGSLAGNNEQFF
TRBV5-1	TRBJ2-2	NA	NA	TGCGCCAGCAGCCCCTTAACCGGGAACACCGGGGAGCTGTTTTTT	CASSPLTGNTGELFF
TRBV12-3/TRBV12-4	TRBJ2-5	NA	many	TGTGCCAGCAGTTTAGCCCTAAATGCGGAGACCCAGTACTTC	CASSLALNAETQYF
TRBV6-1	TRBJ1-6	NA	few	TGTGCCAGCATCCGGCACCAGAATAATTCACCCCTCCACTTT	CASIRHQNNSPLHF
TRBV11-2	TRBJ2-7	NA	NA	TGTGCCAGCGGAATCTACCAGCAGTACTTC	CASGIYQQYF
TRBV5-4	TRBJ2-2	TRBD1	many	TGTGCCAGCAGCCCTGGGACAGACGGGGAGCTGTTTTTT	CASSPGTDGELFF
TRBV5-1	TRBJ2-3	NA	many	TGCGCCAGCAGCTTGGAGGCGCGGGCAGCAGATACGCAGTATTTT	CASSLEARAADTQYF